Included here is one T cell receptor (beta chain) sequence, with context. Its antigen is not known. The data were taken from a study of cytomegalovirus exposure and HLA in healthy donors. As for the study in general: T cells numbering about 179 million yielded 95 million to 140 million unique TCR beta sequences in an earlier analysis. Notes on the study in general: The likely explanation for a cluster of highly shared sequence variants was sequencing artifact.

The PCR was carried out with 60 Vbeta primers and 13 Jbeta primers. Assay: immunoSEQ multiplex PCR; the TCRdb copy retains only in-frame clones and omits some. The table includes some 100,000 clones, 76% detected once. The CDR3 is made up of 16 amino acids. V was pared by 0 bases and J by 3 bases, with 6 bases of the junction left unmatched. Germline loops: CDR1 SGHVS, CDR2 FNYEAQ. This chain uses TRBV7-6 with TRBJ2-3; 7 nucleotides agree with TRBD1. This TCR came from a woman aged 50 to 60 in good health and CMV-seropositive. The sequenced sample was PBMCs. The CDR3 region is CASSLAQTTGTDTQYF. As DNA, the CDR3 is TGTGCCAGCAGCTTAGCGCAAACGACAGGGACAGATACGCAGTATTTT.